The 8 T cell receptor beta chains below all came from one sample that was sequenced in a study of T cells in Graves' hyperthyroidism and ophthalmopathy. RNA transcripts were the template for amplifying TCR beta CDR3 regions. First-round RT-PCR of the TCR CDR3 relied on the HTBI primer set. Via MiXCR, TCRdb re-called the multiplex PCR reads, giving one row per CDR3 protein. The repertoire holds fewer than 750,000 distinct CDR3 sequences, with more than 14% as singletons. Sequenced material: blood. These receptors all come from a woman between 50 and 59 years old with Graves' ophthalmopathy.

CDR3 sequence: CASSSTGQGAFGQYF. In nucleotides, the CDR3 is TGTGCCAGCAGCTCGACCGGACAGGGGGCGTTTGGGCAGTACTTC. V is TRBV5-6 and J is TRBJ2-7, with 11 bases fitting TRBD1. From germline, CDR1 is SGHDT and CDR2 YYEEEE. This CDR3 comprises 15 residues. J gave up 9 bases and V 3 bases, and 11 bases lay outside the gene matches.

This clonotype was recorded many times. The chain employs TRBV30 and TRBJ2-7; D possibly corresponds to TRBD1 (5 bases). The CDR3 is 10 amino acids. Germline V CDR1 and CDR2: GTSNPN, SVGIG (reference sequence). Trimming removed 4 bases at V and 5 bases at J, with 6 bases between. CDR3 in DNA: TGTGCCTGGAAGGGGAACGAGCAGTACTTC. This codes for CAWKGNEQYF.

This clonotype showed up just a few times. This may arise from a read error, as a much more abundant clone is one base away. The gene calls are TRBV7-2 and TRBJ2-3; no clear D gene. This CDR3 has 14 residues. V was cut by 3 bases and J by 7 bases, with 14 bases left in between. The germline CDR1 and CDR2 sequences are SGHTA and FQGNSA. CDR3 loop: CASSFAGDYYTQYF. The CDR3 DNA follows: TGTGCCAGCAGCTTTGCTGGGGATTACTATACGCAGTATTTT.

This clonotype was found many times. The chain combines TRBV7-9 with TRBJ1-1; the D is unclear. V was trimmed by 5 bases and J by 4 bases, leaving 14 bases between them. Germline assignment: CDR1 SEHNR and CDR2 FQNEAQ (reference sequence). The CDR3 covers 14 residues. CDR3 DNA: TGTGCCAGCAGCCCGCGGCCGGGTACCACTGAAGCTTTCTTT. Translation gives CASSPRPGTTEAFF.

This clonotype occurred many times. This sequence joins TRBV7-9 and TRBJ2-3, with D maybe TRBD2 (6 bases). The CDR3 covers 22 residues. V was trimmed by 0 bases and J by 1 base, leaving 29 bases between them. CDR1 and CDR2 from the germline V gene are SEHNR and FQNEAQ (reference sequence). This chain's CDR3 is CASSLALGGTLALKEGTDTQYF. CDR3 nucleotides: TGTGCCAGCAGCTTAGCGCTCGGGGGAACCTTAGCGTTAAAGGAGGGCACAGATACGCAGTATTTT. The variable domain in full, with the rest retrieved from reference TRBV7-9 and TRBJ2-3, is DTGVSQNPRHKITKRGQNVTFRCDPISEHNRLYWYRQTLGQGPEFLTYFQNEAQLEKSRLLSDRFSAERPKGSFSTLEIQRTEQGDSAMYLCASSLALGGTLALKEGTDTQYFGPGTRLTVL.

This clonotype was counted ten times or more. This chain connects TRBV30 to TRBJ2-7, with D hard to call. CDR3 length equals 11 residues. Germline V gene lookup returns CDR1 GTSNPN and CDR2 SVGIG (reference sequence). Trimming pared 3 bases from V and 4 bases from J, leaving 7 bases between. This CDR3 is CAWSLGYEQYF. DNA for the CDR3: TGTGCCTGGAGCCTAGGATACGAGCAGTACTTC.

This clonotype was picked up many times. The chain couples TRBV7-9 to TRBJ2-5; D call uncertain. CDR3 length: 13 residues. CDR1 and CDR2 from the germline V gene are SEHNR and FQNEAQ (reference sequence). V shed 5 bases and J shed 4 bases, with 11 bases lying between them. Here the CDR3 reads CASSTKPRETQYF. The CDR3 DNA reads TGTGCCAGCAGCACAAAGCCAAGAGAGACCCAGTACTTC.

The chain joins TRBV27 to TRBJ1-5; 10 bases are shared with TRBD1. The CDR3 has 15 residues. In germline, CDR1 is MNHEY, CDR2 SMNVEV (reference sequence). V shed 5 bases and J 15 bases; nucleotides not matched to a gene: 16. As DNA, the CDR3 is TGTGCCAGCAGTCTGAGTCCCGGGACAGGGGCGGCGACGCATTTT. Translation gives CASSLSPGTGAATHF.